A single sample is the source of the 14 T cell receptor beta chains below, sequenced in a study of shared clonotypes between healthy human individuals. Assay used: immunoSEQ multiplex PCR; TCRdb lists only in-frame clones, some missing. Counted here are nearly 500,000 clones, 60% to 85% occurring once; the ten biggest clones make up about an eighth. What was sequenced was PBMCs. The source of these receptors is a woman between 40 and 50 years old in good health. Some clones in this sample may be carry-over from other donors' samples.

This clone was recorded many times. CDR3 sequence (DNA): TGTGCCAGCGGGGGACTAGCGGGAGTTCCTGAGGAGCAGTACTTC. It encodes CASGGLAGVPEEQYF. The chain recombines TRBV6-1 with TRBJ2-7, with TRBD2 matching 14 bases. After removal of 8 bases from V and 7 bases from J, the junction contained 10 bases not matched to a gene. This CDR3 contains 15 residues. Germline CDR1 MNHNS, CDR2 SASEGT.

This chain joins TRBV5-4 and TRBJ2-5; the D gene is possibly TRBD2 (6 bases). This CDR3 contains 14 residues. The germline CDR1 and CDR2 sequences are SGHNT and YYREEE (reference sequence). The V and J ends lost 4 bases and 0 bases respectively, with 10 bases between them. CDR3 coding DNA: TGTGCCAGCAGCAGCCTAGCGAACCAAGAGACCCAGTACTTC. Its protein is CASSSLANQETQYF.

The chain uses TRBV4-1 and TRBJ1-1; D might be TRBD1 (5 bases). V was trimmed by 8 bases and J by 6 bases, leaving 19 bases between them. Germline CDR1 MGHRA, CDR2 YSYEKL. CDR3 length: 14 amino acids. CDR3 sequence reads: CASSMGVTPAEAFF. CDR3 in DNA: TGCGCCAGCTCAATGGGGGTGACCCCCGCTGAAGCTTTCTTT.

Comment on this clone: The same CDR3 is also encoded by other DNA sequences in this sample. The rearrangement links TRBV7-9 to TRBJ2-5, with D unresolved. The germline gives CDR1 SEHNR, CDR2 FQNEAQ (reference sequence). Deletions cut 5 bases from V and 5 bases from J, with 6 bases between. CDR3 length: 11 residues. Here the CDR3 reads CASSPLETQYF. The CDR3, as DNA: TGTGCCAGCAGCCCGCTGGAGACCCAGTACTTC. The full variable domain, completed using reference TRBV7-9 and TRBJ2-5, is DTGVSQNPRHKITKRGQNVTFRCDPISEHNRLYWYRQTLGQGPEFLTYFQNEAQLEKSRLLSDRFSAERPKGSFSTLEIQRTEQGDSAMYLCASSPLETQYFGPGTRLLVL.

This clone was seen more than once but under ten times. This sequence joins TRBV5-1 and TRBJ2-1; 8 nucleotides align to TRBD2. Trimming at V came to 2 bases and at J to 6 bases, leaving 4 bases not matched to a gene. The germline gives CDR1 SGHRS, CDR2 YFSETQ. The CDR3 consists of 14 residues. CDR3 bases: TGCGCCAGCAGCTTAAGCGGGAGTGGCAATGAGCAGTTCTTC. This gives the protein CASSLSGSGNEQFF.

Comment on this clone: A far larger clone is a single base away, which makes a read error likely. The chain links TRBV15 to TRBJ2-7, with a possible D match to TRBD2 (5 bases). Germline V gene data show CDR1 as LNHNV and CDR2 as YYDKDF (reference sequence). The CDR3 has 15 amino acids. CDR3 bases: TGTGCCACCGGCAGAGATCGAAGCGGTAGGCGCGAGCAGTACTTC. The encoded protein is CATGRDRSGRREQYF.

This chain uses TRBV30 with TRBJ2-2; D call uncertain. Deletions cut 5 bases from V and 3 bases from J, with 4 bases between. The CDR3 has 11 residues. CDR1 GTSNPN and CDR2 SVGIG come from the germline V gene (reference sequence). CDR3 residues: CAWGYTGELFF. CDR3 nucleotide sequence: TGTGCCTGGGGATACACCGGGGAGCTGTTTTTT. Full variable domain (outside the CDR3, taken from reference TRBV30 and TRBJ2-2): SQTIHQWPATLVQPVGSPLSLECTVEGTSNPNLYWYRQAAGRGLQLLFYSVGIGQISSEVPQNLSASRPQDRQFILSSKKLLLSDSGFYLCAWGYTGELFFGEGSRLTVL.

CDR3 DNA sequence: TGTGCTAGTGGTTTGGGACACAGCGTGAAGGAGACCCAGTACTTC. Its translation: CASGLGHSVKETQYF. This chain links TRBV12-5 with TRBJ2-5; no reliable D call. Deletions cut 1 base from V and 5 bases from J, with 14 bases between. Germline V gene sequence: CDR1 LGHNT, CDR2 FRNRAP. The CDR3 consists of 15 residues.

The chain has TRBV6-1 and TRBJ2-7, with D possibly being TRBD2 (5 bases). Trimming took off 7 bases at V and 0 bases at J, with 13 bases between the two ends. Germline-derived CDR1 and CDR2 are MNHNS and SASEGT. The CDR3 is 14 residues long. The CDR3 loop is CASIGGSRSYEQYF. The CDR3 DNA is TGTGCCAGCATCGGAGGCAGCCGCTCCTACGAGCAGTACTTC.

In its sample, this clone was seen a few times. The chain has TRBV5-6 and TRBJ2-1; no reliable D call. V lost 1 base to trimming and J lost 5 bases, with 7 bases between them. The CDR3 consists of 13 residues. The germline V gene encodes CDR1 SGHDT and CDR2 YYEEEE. CDR3 DNA sequence: TGTGCCAGCAGCTTGTTCAGAAACAATGAGCAGTTCTTC. Its protein is CASSLFRNNEQFF.

The CDR3: CASRPARGYETQYF. CDR3 bases: TGCGCCAGCAGACCCGCCAGGGGTTATGAGACCCAGTACTTC. The chain is built from TRBV5-1 and TRBJ2-5; TRBD1 might be the D (6 bases). The V gene's germline CDR1 is SGHRS and CDR2 YFSETQ. V lost 5 bases, J lost 5 bases, and 16 bases lay in between. This CDR3 has 14 amino acids.

The chain recombines TRBV5-1 with TRBJ1-3, with TRBD1 matching 9 bases. Trimming took 0 bases from V and 5 from J; bases not matched to a gene: 3. The CDR3 spans 15 residues. Germline CDR1 and CDR2: SGHRS and YFSETQ. Here the CDR3 reads CASSLGDRGRNTIYF. DNA of the CDR3: TGCGCCAGCAGCTTGGGTGACAGGGGGAGAAACACCATATATTTT.

On this clone: Within the sample, other DNA sequences also encode this same CDR3. This rearrangement joins TRBV7-9 to TRBJ1-1; tentatively, D is TRBD1 (5 bases). The CDR3 is 13 residues long. V was pared by 5 bases and J by 1 base, with 8 bases between. The germline gives CDR1 SEHNR, CDR2 FQNEAQ (reference sequence). CDR3 DNA sequence: TGTGCCAGCAGCCCTGGGGGGAACACTGAAGCTTTCTTT. Its protein product is CASSPGGNTEAFF.

This clone occurred once. The chain links TRBV6-1 to TRBJ1-2; D is uncertain. The CDR3 consists of 14 residues. The germline gives CDR1 MNHNS, CDR2 SASEGT. Between the trimmed V and J ends, which lost 1 base and 1 base, there was a span of 7 bases. The CDR3 loop reads CASSEGSFNYGYTF. The CDR3 DNA reads as TGTGCCAGCAGTGAAGGCAGCTTTAACTATGGCTACACCTTC.